The 4 T cell receptor beta chains listed next were all sequenced from one sample in a study of early T cells in non-severe SARS-CoV-2 infection. A single record per CDR3 protein comes from TCRdb applying MiXCR to the 5' RACE reads. Seen here are tens of thousands of distinct CDR3 sequences, 7% to 8% observed once, and the top ten hold 7% to 10%. Sequencing was carried out using whole blood. These receptors originate from an adult who was a healthcare worker with PCR-confirmed SARS-CoV-2 infection or an uninfected control (not recorded which).

This clonotype was seen more than once but under ten times. The CDR3 region is CASSPPSGGSTDTQYF. In DNA form, the CDR3 reads TGTGCCAGCAGCCCTCCTAGCGGGGGGAGCACAGATACGCAGTATTTT. The V and J genes are TRBV7-2 and TRBJ2-3, with TRBD2 identical over 11 bases. The CDR3 is 16 residues long. V gave up 5 bases and J gave up 0 bases; unmatched junction bases: 4. CDR1 and CDR2 (germline): SGHTA, FQGNSA.

This clonotype was recorded many times. The chain couples TRBV12-2 to TRBJ2-7. TRBV12-2 is a pseudogene segment. The CDR3 runs 15 residues. CDR3 region: CASRVERDSSREQYF. In DNA, the CDR3 is TGTGCAAGTCGAGTCGAAAGGGATTCCTCGAGGGAGCAGTACTTC.

This clonotype appeared many times. This chain links TRBV6-6 with TRBJ2-7, with D tentatively TRBD2 (6 bases). Germline V lookup: CDR1 MNHNY, CDR2 SVGAGI (reference sequence). The CDR3 extends over 15 amino acids. Trimming cost V 2 bases and J 6 bases, with 17 bases left between them. CDR3 nucleotide sequence: TGTGCCAGCAGTTACGGGCCGGGTGGAGGGCCCGAGCAGTACTTC. It translates to CASSYGPGGGPEQYF.

This clonotype was seen more than once but under ten times. CDR3 region: CSAEFGDGFYEQYF. CDR3 nucleotide sequence: TGCAGTGCTGAATTTGGGGACGGGTTCTACGAGCAGTACTTC. V and J are TRBV20-1 and TRBJ2-7; perhaps D is TRBD1 or TRBD2 (5 bases each). This CDR3 has 14 residues. Germline CDR1 is DFQATT and CDR2 is SNEGSKA (reference sequence). Trimming left V 5 bases short and J 3 bases short, with 17 bases between.